These 32 T cell receptor beta chains were sequenced from one sample in a study of cytomegalovirus exposure and HLA in healthy donors. PCR used 60 Vbeta primers and 13 Jbeta primers. Sequencing was performed with immunoSEQ multiplex PCR; in TCRdb, only in-frame clones are kept and a portion is missing. This sample yields about 63,000 clones, of which roughly 75% are seen a single time; less than 25% belongs to the top ten. Sequencing was performed on PBMCs. All receptors come from a woman aged 40 to 49 in good health and CMV-seropositive.

V is TRBV5-4 and J is TRBJ1-4; TRBD1 is a possible D gene (6 bases). Deletions cut 4 bases from V and 6 bases from J, with 13 bases between. Germline values: CDR1 SGHNT, CDR2 YYREEE (reference sequence). CDR3 length: 14 residues. CDR3 nucleotide sequence: TGTGCCAGCAGCCGTAACAGGGACGATGAAAAACTGTTTTTT. The encoded protein is CASSRNRDDEKLFF. Looking up the rest from reference TRBV5-4 and TRBJ1-4 gives the full variable domain: ETGVTQSPTHLIKTRGQQVTLRCSSQSGHNTVSWYQQALGQGPQFIFQYYREEENGRGNFPPRFSGLQFPNYSSELNVNALELDDSALYLCASSRNRDDEKLFFGSGTQLSVL.

The V gene is TRBV4-1, the J gene TRBJ1-4, with 8 bases fitting TRBD1. V lost 0 bases and J lost 10; bases outside the gene matches: 13. From germline, CDR1 is MGHRA and CDR2 YSYEKL. This CDR3 spans 17 amino acids. Here the CDR3 reads CASSQEPWEQGVVKLFF. CDR3 nucleotides: TGCGCCAGCAGCCAAGAACCGTGGGAACAGGGGGTTGTAAAACTGTTTTTT.

This chain connects TRBV19 to TRBJ2-7; tentatively, D is TRBD1 (5 bases). The CDR3 is 14 residues long. Trimming removed 6 bases at V and 2 bases at J, with 14 bases between. Germline V gene lookup returns CDR1 LNHDA and CDR2 SQIVND (reference sequence). The CDR3 sequence: CASSDSVFAYEQYF. The CDR3, as DNA: TGTGCCAGTAGCGACAGCGTATTTGCCTACGAGCAGTACTTC.

This clone was seen only once. The gene calls are TRBV18 and TRBJ1-1; the D is unclear. From germline, CDR1 is KGHSH and CDR2 LQKENI. The CDR3 extends over 16 amino acids. Trimming cost V 4 bases and J 0 bases, with 15 bases left between them. DNA for the CDR3: TGTGCCAGCTCACAGAACGGAGCCACAATGAACACTGAAGCTTTCTTT. Amino acid sequence: CASSQNGATMNTEAFF.

A single count supports this clone. The chain joins TRBV18 to TRBJ2-1; the D is unclear. Germline V gene data show CDR1 as KGHSH and CDR2 as LQKENI. This CDR3 region has 12 residues. Trimming pared 3 bases from V and 10 bases from J, leaving 10 bases between. The CDR3: CASSPRTREQFF. The CDR3 DNA follows: TGTGCCAGCTCACCCAGAACCCGAGAGCAGTTCTTC.

The V call is TRBV7-2, the J call TRBJ1-4; the D gene is possibly TRBD1 (6 bases). V lost 4 bases, J lost 5 bases, and 14 bases lay in between. Germline loops: CDR1 SGHTA, CDR2 FQGNSA. The CDR3 has 15 amino acids. The CDR3 sequence is CASSSMGRGNEKLFF. Here the CDR3 DNA reads TGTGCCAGCAGCTCAATGGGAAGGGGGAATGAAAAACTGTTTTTT.

With regard to this clone: Other nucleotide sequences from this sample produce the same CDR3. The V call is TRBV5-4, the J call TRBJ1-2, with TRBD1 identical over 7 bases. The trim removed 4 bases at V and 2 bases at J, leaving 2 bases unmatched. CDR3 size: 13 residues. Per the germline V gene, CDR1 is SGHNT and CDR2 is YYREEE (reference sequence). The CDR3 sequence is CASSPDRNYGYTF. CDR3 DNA sequence: TGTGCCAGCAGCCCGGACAGGAACTATGGCTACACCTTC.

The DNA of the CDR3 is TGTGCCTGGAGTGTCGGGGGAGCTGGCAATCAGCCCCAGCATTTT. This codes for CAWSVGGAGNQPQHF. This chain connects TRBV30 to TRBJ1-5; maybe TRBD1 (5 bases). Trimming removed 0 bases at V and 2 bases at J, with 11 bases between. The germline gives CDR1 GTSNPN, CDR2 SVGIG (reference sequence). There are 15 residues in the CDR3.

Points on this clone: At one of its ends the junction is not consistent with the germline gene, which may arise from a read error. The chain combines TRBV6-4 with TRBJ2-1; weak D call: TRBD2 (6 bases). This CDR3 is 15 amino acids long. From germline, CDR1 is MRHNA and CDR2 SNTAGT. The CDR3 sequence: CTSSEETAGYNEQFF. The DNA of the CDR3 is TGTACCAGCAGTGAAGAGACAGCGGGCTACAATGAGCAGTTCTTC.

The V gene is TRBV5-4, the J gene TRBJ2-1; D may be TRBD1 (5 bases). V was cut by 7 bases and J by 3 bases, with 14 bases left in between. Looked up from germline, CDR1 is SGHNT and CDR2 is YYREEE (reference sequence). This CDR3 region has 14 residues. The CDR3 region is CASSGRGYYNEQFF. CDR3 sequence (DNA): TGTGCCAGCTCCGGAAGGGGATACTACAATGAGCAGTTCTTC.

This clone was counted between two and nine times. The rearrangement links TRBV30 to TRBJ1-5; 9 nucleotides match TRBD1. The ends lost 3 bases at V and 3 bases at J; junction bases unmatched: 6. The germline CDR1 and CDR2 sequences are GTSNPN and SVGIG (reference sequence). This CDR3 spans 15 amino acids. CDR3 residues: CAWRNRGRPNQPQHF. CDR3 sequence (DNA): TGTGCCTGGAGAAACAGGGGGCGACCCAATCAGCCCCAGCATTTT.

The V call is TRBV5-1, the J call TRBJ1-4; 7 bases map to TRBD1. Germline V CDR1 and CDR2: SGHRS, YFSETQ. The length of the CDR3 is 14 residues. J was trimmed by 4 bases and V by 2 bases; bases with no gene match: 2. DNA for the CDR3: TGCGCCAGCAGCTTCGGGACAGATAATGAAAAACTGTTTTTT. As protein: CASSFGTDNEKLFF.

The genes are TRBV27 and TRBJ1-5; D gene unclear. The CDR3 loop spans 16 amino acids. CDR1 and CDR2 (germline): MNHEY, SMNVEV (reference sequence). V lost 6 bases and J 2 bases, leaving 17 bases between the germline ends. CDR3 sequence: CASSQTPYSGNQPQHF. The CDR3 bases are TGTGCCAGCAGCCAGACACCCTACTCGGGCAATCAGCCCCAGCATTTT.

This chain connects TRBV27 to TRBJ2-7; tentative D call: TRBD1 (5 bases). The CDR3 consists of 13 residues. The germline V and J ends were trimmed by 2 bases and 4 bases, with 9 bases remaining between them. Per germline, CDR1 MNHEY and CDR2 SMNVEV (reference sequence). This CDR3 reads CASSLSGAYEQYF. The DNA for the CDR3 is TGTGCCAGCAGTTTAAGTGGGGCGTACGAGCAGTACTTC.

The V call is TRBV25-1, the J call TRBJ2-1; D call uncertain. This CDR3 comprises 12 residues. Trimming shortened V by 5 bases and J by 3 bases, and 5 bases separated the two germline ends. Germline values: CDR1 MGHDK, CDR2 SYGVNS. CDR3 sequence (DNA): TGTGCCAGCAGTCCAGGCTACAATGAGCAGTTCTTC. Translating it yields CASSPGYNEQFF.

The chain recombines TRBV19 with TRBJ2-3; 7 nucleotides line up with TRBD1. There are 15 residues in the CDR3. Germline CDR1 LNHDA, CDR2 SQIVND (reference sequence). V gave up 5 bases and J gave up 4 bases; unmatched junction bases: 9. Here the CDR3 DNA reads TGTGCCAGTAGTCCCGCCCGACAGGGACCAGATACGCAGTATTTT. This codes for CASSPARQGPDTQYF. Full variable domain (outside the CDR3, taken from reference TRBV19 and TRBJ2-3): DGGITQSPKYLFRKEGQNVTLSCEQNLNHDAMYWYRQDPGQGLRLIYYSQIVNDFQKGDIAEGYSVSREKKESFPLTVTSAQKNPTAFYLCASSPARQGPDTQYFGPGTRLTVL.

This clone was seen only a few times. The chain employs TRBV19 and TRBJ2-2; TRBD2 agrees at 11 bases. Germline V gene lookup returns CDR1 LNHDA and CDR2 SQIVND (reference sequence). V lost 4 bases and J lost 7; bases outside the gene matches: 17. The CDR3 totals 19 residues. CDR3 bases: TGTGCCAGTAGTAGAGGCCGAGGACTAGCGGGTCTTGCGCTCGGGGAGCTGTTTTTT. Amino acid sequence: CASSRGRGLAGLALGELFF.

This rearrangement joins TRBV6-5 to TRBJ1-1; D gene ambiguous. Germline V gene lookup returns CDR1 MNHEY and CDR2 SVGAGI. CDR3 length equals 14 residues. V was shortened by 5 bases and J by 1 base, with 11 bases between the two germline ends. The CDR3 protein is CASSPAGRNTEAFF. As DNA, the CDR3 is TGTGCCAGCAGTCCCGCAGGCAGGAACACTGAAGCTTTCTTT.

V and J are TRBV5-1 and TRBJ1-1; 8 positions match TRBD1. V shed 5 bases, J shed 4 bases, and the junction held 13 bases outside the gene matches. The CDR3 runs to 16 residues. Germline lookup yields CDR1 SGHRS and CDR2 YFSETQ. CDR3 in DNA: TGCGCCAGCAGACGCGTCGGACAGGGAAGGGGCACTGAAGCTTTCTTT. It translates to CASRRVGQGRGTEAFF.

This CDR3 is CASGGTGGLYNEQFF. CDR3 bases: TGTGCCAGTGGGGGGACAGGGGGTTTATACAATGAGCAGTTCTTC. This chain uses TRBV25-1 with TRBJ2-1; 11 bases map to TRBD1. V shed 9 bases, J shed 4 bases, and the junction held 8 bases outside the gene matches. This CDR3 comprises 15 residues. CDR1 is MGHDK, CDR2 SYGVNS, per germline.

The V call is TRBV13, the J call TRBJ2-7; D perhaps matches TRBD1 (5 bases). Trimming pared 5 bases from V and 2 bases from J, leaving 10 bases between. Germline CDR1 PRHDT, CDR2 FYEKMQ (reference sequence). The CDR3 is 13 residues long. In DNA form, the CDR3 reads TGTGCCAGCAGCCCCAGGGCTCCCTACGAGCAGTACTTC. The encoded protein is CASSPRAPYEQYF.

The rearrangement joins TRBV6-6 to TRBJ2-3; no clear D. Trimming stripped 5 bases from V and 0 bases from J, with 9 bases between. CDR3 length: 14 residues. Germline V gives CDR1 MNHNY, CDR2 SVGAGI (reference sequence). DNA of the CDR3: TGTGCCAGCAGTCTCAGTTCTAGCACAGATACGCAGTATTTT. Its protein is CASSLSSSTDTQYF.

Here the CDR3 reads CASSQGTGVNQPQHF. The CDR3 bases are TGTGCCAGCTCACAAGGGACAGGGGTCAATCAGCCCCAGCATTTT. This chain connects TRBV18 to TRBJ1-5; the match to TRBD1 covers 10 bases. Germline CDR1 reads KGHSH; CDR2 reads LQKENI. V gave up 4 bases and J gave up 3 bases; unmatched junction bases: 3. This CDR3 is built from 15 residues.

This clone was picked up one time. The rearrangement uses TRBV19 and TRBJ1-2, with D perhaps TRBD1 (6 bases). The CDR3 has 13 residues. V lost 5 bases and J 8 bases, leaving 15 bases between the germline ends. Germline V gene sequence: CDR1 LNHDA, CDR2 SQIVND (reference sequence). DNA for the CDR3: TGTGCCAGTAGTTTTACAGGGCAGAGAGGCTACACCTTC. Translating it yields CASSFTGQRGYTF.

V usage is TRBV18 and J usage is TRBJ2-7; no definite D call. V gave up 2 bases and J gave up 3 bases, with 11 bases separating them. Germline V gene data show CDR1 as KGHSH and CDR2 as LQKENI. The CDR3 covers 14 residues. DNA for the CDR3: TGTGCCAGCTCACCAAGTGGGCAGCACTACGAGCAGTACTTC. Translated, it gives CASSPSGQHYEQYF.

The V and J genes are TRBV6-5 and TRBJ2-6; no reliable D call. This CDR3 spans 15 amino acids. Germline lookup yields CDR1 MNHEY and CDR2 SVGAGI. Trimming removed 7 bases from V and 0 bases from J, with 10 bases in between. The CDR3 spells CASNTVSSGANVLTF. In DNA, the CDR3 is TGTGCCAGCAACACAGTCAGCTCTGGGGCCAACGTCCTGACTTTC.

This CDR3 reads CASSPRGQGNEQFF. CDR3 DNA sequence: TGTGCCAGCAGCCCAAGGGGACAGGGCAATGAGCAGTTCTTC. The chain carries TRBV7-7 and TRBJ2-1, with 9 bases identical to TRBD1. After removal of 5 bases from V and 6 bases from J, the junction contained 5 bases not matched to a gene. The CDR3 sequence is 14 residues long. Germline CDR1 SSHAT, CDR2 FNYEAQ (reference sequence).

The chain carries TRBV27 and TRBJ1-1, with 8 nucleotides matching TRBD1. Germline CDR1 MNHEY, CDR2 SMNVEV (reference sequence). This CDR3 contains 14 residues. After removal of 4 bases from V and 13 bases from J, the junction contained 14 bases not matched to a gene. CDR3 loop: CASSSRGTGSLFFF. The DNA of the CDR3 is TGTGCCAGCAGTTCCCGAGGGACAGGATCTTTGTTTTTCTTT.

A few counts support this clone. CDR3 nucleotides: TGTGCCAGCAGCTTATACTCGAGCCTCACTGAAGCTTTCTTT. It yields the protein CASSLYSSLTEAFF. The rearrangement uses TRBV5-5 and TRBJ1-1; no definite D call. V shed 2 bases and J shed 4 bases, with 12 bases lying between them. In germline, CDR1 is SGHKS, CDR2 YYEKEE (reference sequence). The CDR3 consists of 14 residues.

This rearrangement joins TRBV15 to TRBJ2-7; TRBD1 matches at 9 bases. The CDR3 consists of 13 residues. Germline lookup yields CDR1 LNHNV and CDR2 YYDKDF (reference sequence). Trimming removed 8 bases from V and 4 bases from J; junction bases left unmatched: 6. CDR3 in DNA: TGTGCCACCCGTGCGGGACAGGGTTACGAGCAGTACTTC. Its protein is CATRAGQGYEQYF.

This clone was found once. The chain has TRBV30 and TRBJ1-5, with TRBD1 as a possible D gene (5 bases). The CDR3 contains 14 residues. Trimming took off 2 bases at V and 4 bases at J, with 12 bases between the two ends. Germline V gene sequence: CDR1 GTSNPN, CDR2 SVGIG (reference sequence). The CDR3 loop reads CAWSHAGRNQPQHF. CDR3 coding DNA: TGTGCCTGGAGTCACGCGGGACGGAATCAGCCCCAGCATTTT. The whole variable domain, remainder taken from reference TRBV30 and TRBJ1-5, is SQTIHQWPATLVQPVGSPLSLECTVEGTSNPNLYWYRQAAGRGLQLLFYSVGIGQISSEVPQNLSASRPQDRQFILSSKKLLLSDSGFYLCAWSHAGRNQPQHFGDGTRLSIL.

This clone was seen only once. The rearrangement links TRBV30 to TRBJ1-1; no clear D. V was shortened by 2 bases and J by 8 bases, with 12 bases between the two germline ends. Germline CDR1 GTSNPN, CDR2 SVGIG (reference sequence). This CDR3 spans 12 amino acids. The CDR3 DNA follows: TGTGCCTGGAGTTATGACACCCCGGAAGCTTTCTTT. It specifies CAWSYDTPEAFF.